The T cell receptor beta chain described here comes from a study of T cells in localized non-small cell lung cancer. The repertoire was sequenced with immunoSEQ multiplex PCR; TCRdb's copy has only in-frame clones and lacks some. The sample lists around 40,000 clones, about 83% occurring once. Germline-derived CDR1 and CDR2 are SGHNT and YYREEE (reference sequence). The CDR3 loop spans 15 amino acids. Trimming stripped 0 bases from V and 10 bases from J, with 14 bases between. The rearrangement joins TRBV5-4 to TRBJ1-6; D may be TRBD1 (5 bases). The sequences come from PBMCs, collected before any cancer treatment. The sequence was collected from a man aged 40 to 75 with stage II lung adenocarcinoma. The CDR3 DNA follows: TGTGCCAGCAGCTTGGGTGGGGGAGAGGGGTCACCCCTCCACTTT. It translates to CASSLGGGEGSPLHF.